A selection of T cell receptor beta chains follows, all from one sample in a study of human thymus T cells. TCRdb's table, derived via immunoSEQ multiplex PCR, lists solely in-frame clones and lacks some. The sample has some 50,000 clones, 95% seen once. Sequencing was performed on blood. The receptor source for this set is a girl under three years old with a congenital heart defect but otherwise immunologically healthy. Each CDR3 is given with its conserved first and last residue. The D gene is left open where the match is weak. For some rows the clone size is stated as once, few or many, or as a class when expanded; others skip it.

>once|TRBJ2-5|TRBV6-4|TRBD1
TGTGCCAGCAGCCATTGGGGACAGGGGGCGTTAGGGGAAGAGACCCAGTACTTC
CASSHWGQGALGEETQYF
>.|TRBJ2-3|TRBV2|.
TGTGCCGCCTGGGCTAACCTAGATACGCAGTATTTT
CAAWANLDTQYF
>.|TRBJ2-2|TRBV2|.
TGTGCCAGCAGTGGGACCCAGAACACCGGGGAGCTGTTTTTT
CASSGTQNTGELFF
>.|TRBJ2-3|TRBV15|TRBD2
TGTGCCACCAGCAGAGAAACTATGGCTAGCGGTGCAGATACGCAGTATTTT
CATSRETMASGADTQYF
>.|TRBJ2-5|TRBV7-2|TRBD1
TGTGCCAGCAGCTCCGGGCAAAGACAGGGCGGAGAGACCCAGTACTTC
CASSSGQRQGGETQYF
>.|TRBJ1-6|TRBV7-6|TRBD1
TGTGCCAGCAGCTTACAGGGGGCGGGTAATTCACCCCTCCACTTT
CASSLQGAGNSPLHF
>.|TRBJ2-7|TRBV28|TRBD2
TGTGCAACCCTAGCGGGAGGTCAAGGCGAGCAGTACTTC
CATLAGGQGEQYF
>.|TRBJ1-1|TRBV5-6|.
TGTGCCAGCAGCCTATCGGCACAGCGGGCTTTCTTT
CASSLSAQRAFF
>.|TRBJ2-7|TRBV19|TRBD1
TGTGCCAGTAGTACCTCGACAGGGCTCGAGCAGTACTTC
CASSTSTGLEQYF
>.|TRBJ2-7|TRBV2|TRBD2
TGTGCCAGCAGTGGGGGGGGCTACGAGCAGTACTTC
CASSGGGYEQYF
>.|TRBJ1-1|TRBV7-2|.
TGTGCCAGCAGCTTAGGTGCGGCGAACACTGAAGCTTTCTTT
CASSLGAANTEAFF
>.|TRBJ1-1|TRBV7-9|.
TGTGCCAGCAGGTTGCCGGGGCCGATGAACACTGAAGCTTTCTTT
CASRLPGPMNTEAFF
>.|TRBJ1-3|TRBV27|.
TGTGCCAGCAGTCCAATCCCCTGGGGGCCGCGGGGAAACACCATATATTTT
CASSPIPWGPRGNTIYF
>once|TRBJ2-3|TRBV6-5|.
TGTGCCAGCTCTAGGGGGGGGCCCTCCGGAGATACGCAGTATTTT
CASSRGGPSGDTQYF
>.|TRBJ1-5|TRBV25-1|.
TGTGCCAGCAGTGAACAGGGAACCAATCAGCCCCAGCATTTT
CASSEQGTNQPQHF
>.|TRBJ1-1|TRBV18|.
TGTGCCAGCTCAAAACCTAACACTGAAGCTTTCTTT
CASSKPNTEAFF
>once|TRBJ2-5|TRBV18|.
TGTGCCAGCTCACCGGGCCCCGGGGTACAGACCCAGTACTTC
CASSPGPGVQTQYF
>.|TRBJ2-3|TRBV5-1|.
TGCGCCAGCAGCTTGGGCGGGACGATCACAGATACGCAGTATTTT
CASSLGGTITDTQYF
>.|TRBJ2-1|TRBV5-5|TRBD2
TGTGCCAGCAGCCTAACCCGGACTAGCCTGTACAATGAGCAGTTCTTC
CASSLTRTSLYNEQFF
>.|TRBJ2-1|TRBV5-4|.
TGTGCCAGCAAACCTGCTAGCTCCTACAATGAGCAGTTCTTC
CASKPASSYNEQFF
>.|TRBJ2-1|TRBV2|TRBD2
TGTGCCAGCCAGCGGGGGGGGGATTACAATGAGCAGTTCTTC
CASQRGGDYNEQFF
>.|TRBJ2-1|TRBV18|TRBD1
TGTGCCAGCTCAGGGGGGACAGGGCCCTTCCTGACCTACAATGAGCAGTTCTTC
CASSGGTGPFLTYNEQFF
>few|TRBJ1-1|TRBV6-1|.
TGTGCCAGCAGGAGACAGAGTGAAGCTTTCTTT
CASRRQSEAFF
>.|TRBJ2-7|TRBV20-1|.
TGCAGTGCTTCGGACGGATACGAGCAGTACTTC
CSASDGYEQYF
>.|TRBJ1-2|TRBV5-6|.
TGTGCCAGCAGCGGGAGGGAATCGCGGTCATATGGCTACACCTTC
CASSGRESRSYGYTF
>.|TRBJ2-1|TRBV30|.
TGTGCCTGGAGTGCCCCCGTGCTAGCGTCTACCTACAATGAGCAGTTCTTC
CAWSAPVLASTYNEQFF
>.|TRBJ2-3|TRBV2|.
TGTGCCAGCAGTGAAGGGTGGGCAGGGCCGCAGTATTTT
CASSEGWAGPQYF
>.|TRBJ2-5|TRBV7-9|.
TGTGCCAGCAGCTTAGCGGGGGAGACCCAGTACTTC
CASSLAGETQYF
>.|TRBJ2-6|TRBV7-2|TRBD2
TGTGCCAGCAGCTTAGCCGGACTAGCCTCCTCTGGGGCCAACGTCCTGACTTTC
CASSLAGLASSGANVLTF
>.|TRBJ2-5|TRBV7-6|TRBD2
TGTGCCAGCAGCTTATTCGCGGGAGGGGGAGGAGAGACCCAGTACTTC
CASSLFAGGGGETQYF
>.|TRBJ1-4|TRBV6-4|.
TGTGCCAGCAGTGCAAGAGAGATTGTCAATGAAAAACTGTTTTTT
CASSAREIVNEKLFF
>once|TRBJ1-1|TRBV29-1|.
TGCAGCGTCGTTGGACGTCCCGGGCGACAGAACACTGAAGCTTTCTTT
CSVVGRPGRQNTEAFF
>.|TRBJ2-7|TRBV6-5|.
TGTGCCAGCAGTTATGAGGCGGAGGGGGACGAGCAGTACTTC
CASSYEAEGDEQYF
>.|TRBJ1-2|TRBV29-1|TRBD1
TGCAGCGTGGAAACAGGGGAGGACTATGGCTACACCTTC
CSVETGEDYGYTF
>.|TRBJ2-2|TRBV5-1|.
TGCGCCAGCAGCTTGAAACCGACCACCGGGGAGCTGTTTTTT
CASSLKPTTGELFF
>.|TRBJ2-1|TRBV2|.
TGTGCCAGCAGTGCCTACAATGAGCAGTTCTTC
CASSAYNEQFF
>.|TRBJ2-7|TRBV9|.
TGTGCCAGCAGCGCCCCCTTTGGGACGAAGAGCTTC
CASSAPFGTKSF
>.|TRBJ1-2|TRBV7-6|.
TGTGCCAGCAGCCCGCGCTCAGGGTACTATGGCTACACCTTC
CASSPRSGYYGYTF
>once|TRBJ2-1|TRBV6-5|TRBD2
TGTGCCAGCAGCCCTGGACTAGCGACAAATGAGCAGTTCTTC
CASSPGLATNEQFF
>once|TRBJ1-5|TRBV5-1|.
TGCGCCAGCAGCTTGGGGCCTGATCAGCCCCAGCATTTT
CASSLGPDQPQHF
>.|TRBJ2-7|TRBV27|TRBD1
TGTGCCAGCAGTCGCCACGGGACAGGGGCGTACGAGCAGTACTTC
CASSRHGTGAYEQYF
>once|TRBJ1-6|TRBV27|.
TGTGCCAGCAGTCGCCACAGTCTAACCTATTCACCCCTCCACTTT
CASSRHSLTYSPLHF
>.|TRBJ2-7|TRBV7-2|TRBD2
TGTGCCAGTAGCCCGGAGCCGGGAGGAAGGTACGAGCAGTACTTC
CASSPEPGGRYEQYF
>.|TRBJ2-2|TRBV28|TRBD2
TGTGCCAGCAGCCCAGGGACTAGCGGGAGGAGGGCCGGGGAGCTGTTTTTT
CASSPGTSGRRAGELFF
>.|TRBJ2-2|TRBV5-1|TRBD2
TGCGCCAGCAGCTTGGTTCCGGGACTAGCGGGAGTTGGCACCGGGGAGCTGTTTTTT
CASSLVPGLAGVGTGELFF
>.|TRBJ2-7|TRBV11-1|.
TGTGCCAGCAGCCACTCACCCACCCGCGCCAGGGAGCAGTACTTC
CASSHSPTRAREQYF
>.|TRBJ2-3|TRBV5-1|.
TGCGCCAGCAGCTCCCCCCTAGATTCTAGCACAGATACGCAGTATTTT
CASSSPLDSSTDTQYF
>.|TRBJ2-1|TRBV7-2|.
TGTGCCAGCAGCCCGAAGACCGCTAATGAGCAGTTCTTC
CASSPKTANEQFF
>.|TRBJ1-1|TRBV7-2|.
TGTGCCAGCAGAGGACAGCCTGTTGAGGGGGAAGCTTTCTTT
CASRGQPVEGEAFF
>.|TRBJ2-1|TRBV7-8|TRBD2
TGTGCCAGCAGCTTAGGGACTAGCGGGAGTAATGAGCAGTTCTTC
CASSLGTSGSNEQFF
>.|TRBJ1-1|TRBV30|.
TGTGCCTGGAGTGTACAGCAAAACACTGAAGCTTTCTTT
CAWSVQQNTEAFF
>once|TRBJ2-5|TRBV10-2|TRBD2
TGCGCCAGCAGTGGACTAGCGGGAGGGCCGGGGGAGACCCAGTACTTC
CASSGLAGGPGETQYF
>.|TRBJ2-5|TRBV10-3|.
TGTGCCATCAGCAGAGGTCAGCAAGAGACCCAGTACTTC
CAISRGQQETQYF